Listed below are T cell receptor beta chains from one sample, sequenced in a study of cytomegalovirus exposure and HLA in healthy donors. Clones were sequenced by immunoSEQ multiplex PCR, and TCRdb holds only the in-frame ones, with some missing. The table includes about 250,000 clones, 78% detected once. The material sequenced was PBMCs. These receptors all stem from a boy younger than 18 in good health and CMV-seronegative. Each CDR3 is given with its conserved first and last residue. A D gene is named only where the DNA matches it firmly. Rows may omit the clone size; those that give it use once, few, many or a size class.

j_call v_call clone_size d_call cdr3_aa cdr3_nt
TRBJ2-7 TRBV4-2 once - CASSQVFLPSYEQYF TGTGCCAGCAGCCAAGTGTTTCTACCCTCCTACGAGCAGTACTTC
TRBJ2-5 TRBV30 - TRBD1 CAWINPYRGRKGETQYF TGTGCCTGGATTAACCCCTACAGGGGGCGTAAGGGGGAGACCCAGTACTTC
TRBJ1-4 TRBV5-5 - TRBD1 CASSLVGDRAYEKLFF TGTGCCAGCAGCTTGGTAGGGGACAGGGCGTATGAAAAACTGTTTTTT
TRBJ2-1 TRBV29-1 - TRBD2 CSVGPGLVNEQFF TGCAGCGTGGGGCCGGGACTAGTGAATGAGCAGTTCTTC
TRBJ1-6 TRBV30 - - CASGFDSPLHF TGTGCCTCCGGGTTTGATTCACCCCTCCACTTT
TRBJ1-2 TRBV10-1 - - CASSASGTSNYTF TGCGCCAGCAGTGCATCCGGGACATCAAACTACACCTTC
TRBJ1-1 TRBV27 - - CASSYRGGGDTEAFF TGTGCCAGCAGCTATCGGGGAGGGGGGGACACTGAAGCTTTCTTT
TRBJ1-1 TRBV7-2 few TRBD1 CASSLPLDRVFSFSVEAFF TGTGCCAGCAGCTTACCTCTCGACAGGGTGTTTTCCTTTTCGGTTGAAGCTTTCTTT
TRBJ2-7 TRBV5-1 - TRBD1 CASSFVGQGDEQYF TGCGCCAGCAGCTTTGTAGGACAGGGCGACGAGCAGTACTTC
TRBJ1-1 TRBV27 - - CASSMGAVHTEAFF TGTGCCAGCAGTATGGGGGCAGTTCACACTGAAGCTTTCTTT
TRBJ1-1 TRBV5-4 - - CASRAAGWTEAFF TGTGCCAGCAGGGCCGCAGGGTGGACTGAAGCTTTCTTT
TRBJ2-7 TRBV4-1 - TRBD1 CASSHVPGQGRDEQYF TGCGCCAGCAGCCACGTCCCGGGACAGGGGAGAGACGAGCAGTACTTC
TRBJ1-2 TRBV19 once - CASSIAGGQIYGYTF TGTGCCAGTAGTATAGCGGGGGGGCAGATCTATGGCTACACCTTC
TRBJ2-3 TRBV2 - TRBD2 CASQTGTSGSGTQYF TGTGCCAGCCAGACCGGGACTAGCGGGAGTGGTACGCAGTATTTT
TRBJ2-7 TRBV9 - TRBD2 CASSRGAGASSYEQYF TGTGCCAGCAGCCGGGGAGCGGGGGCCAGCTCCTACGAGCAGTACTTC
TRBJ1-1 TRBV27 - - CASSPMVAPRANTEAFF TGTGCCAGCAGTCCTATGGTAGCCCCCCGCGCCAACACTGAAGCTTTCTTT
TRBJ2-5 TRBV25-1 - TRBD2 CASSEWGGSVETQYF TGTGCCAGCAGTGAATGGGGGGGGAGCGTAGAGACCCAGTACTTC
TRBJ2-3 TRBV6-6 - TRBD2 CASSYGLAGVDTQYF TGTGCCAGCAGTTACGGCCTAGCGGGGGTTGATACGCAGTATTTT
TRBJ2-7 TRBV5-1 - TRBD1 CASSLYIHGTGGEQYF TGCGCCAGCAGCTTGTATATACACGGGACAGGGGGCGAGCAGTACTTC
TRBJ2-7 TRBV4-1 - - CASSQGGVVAEQYF TGCGCCAGCAGCCAAGGGGGGGTAGTGGCCGAGCAGTACTTC
TRBJ2-3 TRBV5-1 - TRBD1 CASSRGTGLSTDTQYF TGCGCCAGCAGCCGGGGGACAGGTCTAAGCACAGATACGCAGTATTTT
TRBJ2-1 TRBV7-2 - - CASSLASVGGNEQFF TGTGCCAGCAGCTTAGCGTCTGTTGGGGGGAATGAGCAGTTCTTC
TRBJ1-1 TRBV18 few - CASSPRGDGTEAFF TGTGCCAGCTCACCACGGGGGGATGGCACTGAAGCTTTCTTT
TRBJ1-4 TRBV10-3 few - CAISGSSPNEKLFF TGTGCCATCAGTGGAAGTAGTCCTAATGAAAAACTGTTTTTT
TRBJ1-2 TRBV6-1 - TRBD1 CASSEVPGQGSYGYTF TGTGCCAGCAGTGAAGTCCCGGGACAGGGGAGCTATGGCTACACCTTC
TRBJ2-5 TRBV11-2 once - CASSPRRGQETQYF TGTGCCAGCAGCCCCCGTCGGGGACAAGAGACCCAGTACTTC
TRBJ2-3 TRBV5-4 - TRBD2 CASSLSGGRDTQYF TGTGCCAGCAGCCTTAGCGGGGGGCGGGATACGCAGTATTTT
TRBJ1-2 TRBV9 - - CASSVGGYGYTF TGTGCCAGCAGCGTGGGGGGCTATGGCTACACCTTC
TRBJ1-5 TRBV18 - - CASSGAQNRQPQHF TGTGCCAGCTCGGGGGCACAAAACAGGCAGCCCCAGCATTTT
TRBJ1-1 TRBV13 - - CASSSRTLTKAWTEAFF TGTGCCAGCAGCTCAAGGACACTTACTAAAGCGTGGACTGAAGCTTTCTTT
TRBJ2-3 TRBV6-4 - - CASSAFTSTDTQYF TGTGCCAGCAGTGCCTTCACTAGTACAGATACGCAGTATTTT